These T cell receptor beta chains were read from a single sample in a study of blood T cell repertoires in COVID-19. Sequencing was performed with immunoSEQ multiplex PCR; in TCRdb, only in-frame clones are kept and a portion is missing. This sample carries approximately 200,000 clones, 85% of them seen once, and the ten largest clones take around 19%. Sample: PBMCs or T cells enriched from blood (not recorded which). The origin of the receptors is a man in his forties who had recovered from COVID-19. CDR3s include the opening cysteine and the closing phenylalanine or tryptophan.

v_gene	j_gene	CDR3aa
TRBV27	TRBJ1-1	CASRSYRANTEAFF
TRBV7-3	TRBJ2-1	CASSPHRTSGGNEQFF
TRBV6-6	TRBJ1-3	CASMLQGDGNTIYF
TRBV7-9	TRBJ2-5	CASSSKRTVGWETQYF
TRBV7-3	TRBJ1-2	CASSSTGQGSYGYTF
TRBV6-5	TRBJ2-7	CASRPGLAASYEQYF
TRBV30	TRBJ2-7	CAWSVGATEQYF
TRBV3-1/TRBV3-2	TRBJ1-3	CASSPQGASGNTIYF
TRBV7-2	TRBJ1-1	CASSLEGGGTEAFF
TRBV9	TRBJ2-1	CASSPTSSYNEQFF
TRBV7-2	TRBJ2-1	CASTVDRVNEQFF
TRBV7-3	TRBJ2-6	CASSLTVPDYSGANVLTF
TRBV7-2	TRBJ2-1	CASSWVAGTYNEQFF
TRBV2	TRBJ1-2	CASSEEGRNTF
TRBV5-6	TRBJ2-7	CASSLQGAREQYF
TRBV19	TRBJ2-1	CASRTGLAGYEQFF
TRBV27	TRBJ2-1	CASSLTSGLYNEQFF
TRBV4-2	TRBJ2-1	CASSQPGLYNEQFF
TRBV9	TRBJ1-6	CASNGQVNSPLHF
TRBV27	TRBJ1-1	CASSLESGLLGTEAFF
TRBV5-4	TRBJ2-7	CASSGDSYEQYF
TRBV29-1	TRBJ2-3	CSAGGGRTDTQYF
TRBV9	TRBJ1-3	CASSLNLGTDPGNTIYF
TRBV5-3	TRBJ2-3	CARSFLLAGGTTDTQYF
TRBV4-2	TRBJ1-1	CASSQEDQDRNTEAFF
TRBV4-1	TRBJ2-7	CASSQVRRQIYEQYF
TRBV28	TRBJ2-1	CASSLVVGGSYNEQFF
TRBV19	TRBJ1-1	CASTKYDRDTEAFF
TRBV15	TRBJ2-3	CATSRDGGRIRELLGTDTQYF
TRBV7-9	TRBJ2-3	CASSPPSDTQYF
TRBV11-2	TRBJ2-1	CASSLGASGSYHEQFF
TRBV18	TRBJ1-1	CASSPFNGHDYAEAFF
TRBV19	TRBJ2-7	CASSFRGEWEQYF
TRBV28	TRBJ1-5	CASSSLTRYPNQPQHF
TRBV19	TRBJ2-7	CASSQDRGRDEQYF
TRBV11-2	TRBJ2-7	CASSLDHGVGDEQYF
TRBV30	TRBJ2-3	CACERDTQYF
TRBV9	TRBJ2-2	CASSVAAGATGELFF
TRBV19	TRBJ1-3	CASSIEYTGSGNTIYF
TRBV6-5	TRBJ2-5	CASSSLAEGGETQYF
TRBV5-1	TRBJ2-1	CASSLGTANEQFF
TRBV4-1	TRBJ2-7	CASSQGKTETYEQYF
TRBV15	TRBJ2-7	CATSRGRDSREQYF
TRBV14	TRBJ1-2	CASSPGTYYGYTF
TRBV18	TRBJ2-1	CASSLMGGSSYNEQFF
TRBV18	TRBJ2-5	CASSPLRQLQETQYF